This is a list of T cell receptor beta chains from one sample in a study of OX40 agonist ivuxolimab in advanced cancers. This table comes from immunoSEQ multiplex PCR, and its TCRdb copy is limited to in-frame clones, with some not included. The sample carries about 86,000 clones, 85% to 90% recorded once. The sequencing here drew on CD4+ or CD8+ T cells sorted from blood, taken in a trial of the OX40 agonist ivuxolimab. These receptors were collected from an adult with an advanced solid tumor such as melanoma, head and neck, liver or kidney cancer. The CDR3 runs from the conserved cysteine through the conserved F or W. The D gene is left open where the match is weak. A row's size may be missing; if present it is once, few, many or a size class.

>TRBJ2-7|-|-|TRBV6-5
CASREARPRYEQYF
TGTGCCAGCAGGGAGGCCAGACCGCGCTACGAGCAGTACTTC
>TRBJ1-1|-|-|TRBV19
CASSIGRGGTEAFF
TGTGCCAGTAGTATAGGAAGGGGAGGGACTGAAGCTTTCTTT
>TRBJ1-1|TRBD1|-|TRBV19
CASSIGGQGRTEAFF
TGTGCCAGTAGTATAGGGGGACAGGGGCGGACTGAAGCTTTCTTT
>TRBJ1-5|TRBD1|-|TRBV5-1
CASSSSGQGDQPQHF
TGCGCCAGCAGCTCCTCTGGACAGGGTGATCAGCCCCAGCATTTT
>TRBJ2-1|TRBD2|-|TRBV4-2
CASSQLAAGGSPSYNEQFF
TGTGCCAGCAGCCAACTGGCAGCGGGAGGGAGCCCCTCCTACAATGAGCAGTTCTTC
>TRBJ2-5|-|-|TRBV5-5
CASSGIGAPETQYF
TGTGCCAGCAGCGGGATTGGGGCCCCAGAGACCCAGTACTTC
>TRBJ1-2|TRBD1|-|TRBV4-1
CASSQGQRSDYGYTF
TGCGCCAGCAGCCAGGGACAGCGCTCAGACTATGGCTACACCTTC
>TRBJ2-1|-|-|TRBV27
CASRFKTSSEQFF
TGTGCCAGCAGATTTAAAACCTCGAGTGAGCAGTTCTTC
>TRBJ1-5|TRBD1|once|TRBV2
CASSFNRGANQPQHF
TGTGCCAGCAGCTTTAACAGGGGGGCCAATCAGCCCCAGCATTTT
>TRBJ2-1|TRBD1|-|TRBV7-2
CASSRRYRGNAYNEQFF
TGTGCCAGCAGCCGCCGGTACAGGGGTAATGCCTACAATGAGCAGTTCTTC
>TRBJ2-1|-|-|TRBV7-3
CASSRGFEGEQFF
TGTGCCAGCAGCCGGGGGTTCGAGGGAGAGCAGTTCTTC
>TRBJ2-1|TRBD2|-|TRBV29-1
CSVDLARGSSYNEQFF
TGCAGCGTTGATCTGGCGCGGGGGAGCTCCTACAATGAGCAGTTCTTC
>TRBJ2-2|TRBD2|-|TRBV5-1
CASRWTSITGELFF
TGCGCCAGCCGATGGACTAGCATTACCGGGGAGCTGTTTTTT
>TRBJ2-7|TRBD2|-|TRBV19
CASSTGREFYEQYF
TGTGCCAGTAGTACCGGGCGGGAGTTTTACGAGCAGTACTTC
>TRBJ1-2|TRBD1|-|TRBV25-1
CASRSDRGYGYTF
TGTGCCAGCAGATCCGACAGGGGCTATGGCTACACCTTC
>TRBJ2-2|TRBD1|-|TRBV14
CASSSRTGAGELFF
TGTGCCAGCAGCTCCCGGACAGGGGCCGGGGAGCTGTTTTTT
>TRBJ2-2|-|-|TRBV11-2
CASSVTSGTGELFF
TGTGCCAGCAGCGTCACGTCGGGCACCGGGGAGCTGTTTTTT
>TRBJ1-6|-|-|TRBV27
CASSLHTHNSPLHF
TGTGCCAGCAGTTTACACACCCATAATTCACCCCTCCACTTT
>TRBJ1-1|-|-|TRBV28
CASSTFGGYGTEAFF
TGTGCCAGCAGTACTTTTGGAGGGTATGGGACTGAAGCTTTCTTT
>TRBJ1-3|-|-|TRBV11-2
CASSLSRSSGNTIYF
TGTGCCAGCAGCTTGAGTCGGAGCTCTGGAAACACCATATATTTT
>TRBJ2-2|-|-|TRBV9
CASSPGTGTYGELFF
TGTGCCAGCAGTCCCGGGACGGGGACGTACGGGGAGCTGTTTTTT
>TRBJ2-1|TRBD2|-|TRBV11-2
CASSATSGGIYNEQFF
TGTGCCAGCAGCGCCACTAGCGGGGGCATTTACAATGAGCAGTTCTTC
>TRBJ2-2|-|few|TRBV11-2
CASSPKGFGELFF
TGTGCCAGCAGCCCTAAGGGGTTCGGGGAGCTGTTTTTT
>TRBJ2-1|-|-|TRBV21-1
CASSARLAGAPGGGEQFF
TGTGCCAGCAGCGCCCGACTAGCGGGGGCCCCCGGAGGGGGTGAGCAGTTCTTC
>TRBJ1-2|-|-|TRBV13
CASSLRGAPYGYTF
TGTGCCAGCAGCCTACGGGGGGCCCCCTATGGCTACACCTTC
>TRBJ1-1|-|-|TRBV10-1
CASSESRGGTEAFF
TGCGCCAGCAGTGAGTCGCGAGGGGGGACTGAAGCTTTCTTT
>TRBJ2-7|-|-|TRBV9
CASSVAGWGAMYEQYF
TGTGCCAGCAGCGTAGCTGGGTGGGGTGCCATGTACGAGCAGTACTTC
>TRBJ2-5|-|-|TRBV7-3
CASSGSYQETQYF
TGTGCCAGCAGCGGATCATACCAAGAGACCCAGTACTTC
>TRBJ1-1|-|few|TRBV6-6
CASSSTTNTEAFF
TGTGCCAGCAGTTCAACCACGAACACTGAAGCTTTCTTT
>TRBJ2-1|-|-|TRBV4-1
CASSQDPGSQQSSYNEQFF
TGCGCCAGCAGCCAAGATCCAGGGAGCCAACAGAGCTCCTACAATGAGCAGTTCTTC
>TRBJ2-3|TRBD1|-|TRBV18
CASSPLAGGIDTQYF
TGTGCCAGCTCACCACTAGCAGGGGGCATAGATACGCAGTATTTT
>TRBJ2-2|-|-|TRBV4-3
CASSQVGAGELFF
TGCGCCAGCAGCCAAGTTGGCGCCGGGGAGCTGTTTTTT
>TRBJ2-7|-|few|TRBV27
CASSLRRQAYEQYF
TGTGCCAGCAGTTTACGGCGGCAGGCCTACGAGCAGTACTTC
>TRBJ2-5|-|-|TRBV7-9
CASSFSASVETQYF
TGTGCCAGCAGCTTCTCCGCTAGCGTAGAGACCCAGTACTTC
>TRBJ1-5|TRBD1|-|TRBV28
CASSGTGLFQPQHF
TGTGCCAGCAGTGGGACAGGCCTTTTTCAGCCCCAGCATTTT